Below, 21 T cell receptor beta chains from the same sample are listed, as sequenced in a study of blood T cell repertoires in COVID-19. Repertoires were generated with immunoSEQ multiplex PCR, while TCRdb's copy carries only in-frame clones and drops some. The table has about 170,000 clones, 70% to 80% seen once. The sequencing input was PBMCs or T cells enriched from blood (not recorded which). These receptors all stem from an older woman in a cohort exposed to, infected with or recovered from COVID-19 (not recorded which).

The rearrangement uses TRBV12-3 or TRBV12-4 and TRBJ1-5; D unresolved. V lost 3 bases and J lost 8, with 8 bases in between. This CDR3 is built from 12 residues. CDR3 bases: TGTGCCAGCAGTTTTATTCGGGAGCCCCAGCATTTT. Translated: CASSFIREPQHF.

The V call is TRBV10-3, the J call TRBJ1-2, with 10 bases lining up with TRBD1. The CDR3 is made up of 15 amino acids. Trimming removed 5 bases from V and 4 bases from J; junction bases left unmatched: 7. The germline gives CDR1 ENHRY, CDR2 SYGVKD. As DNA, the CDR3 is TGTGCCATCAGTTCGGAGACAGGGGGCAGCTATGGCTACACCTTC. As protein: CAISSETGGSYGYTF.

This rearrangement joins TRBV28 to TRBJ1-5, with a weak D call TRBD1 (6 bases). CDR3 length: 15 residues. Germline values: CDR1 MDHEN, CDR2 SYDVKM. V dropped 3 bases and J dropped 5 bases, with 14 bases sitting between them. Here the CDR3 DNA reads TGTGCCAGCAGTTTGCATGGTAAGGGGGATCAGCCCCAGCATTTT. This sequence encodes CASSLHGKGDQPQHF.

The chain recombines TRBV6-5 with TRBJ1-1; D is perhaps TRBD1 (5 bases). CDR1 and CDR2 from the germline V gene are MNHEY and SVGAGI. Trimming shortened V by 6 bases and J by 10 bases, and 18 bases separated the two germline ends. CDR3 length equals 13 residues. Here the CDR3 reads CASSSGGPRRAFF. In DNA form, the CDR3 reads TGTGCCAGCAGCTCGGGGGGACCCCGGCGAGCTTTCTTT.

This clone came up once. This chain uses TRBV29-1 with TRBJ2-4, with TRBD1 matching over 10 bases. Germline CDR1 and CDR2: SQVTM and ANQGSEA. V dropped 5 bases and J dropped 8; count of bases not matched to a gene: 9. The length of the CDR3 is 14 residues. The CDR3 sequence: CSVQRTGGADIQYF. The CDR3 DNA follows: TGCAGCGTTCAAAGGACAGGGGGAGCGGACATTCAGTACTTC.

The chain couples TRBV14 to TRBJ2-3, with D possibly matching TRBD2 (6 bases). CDR3 length: 14 residues. Trimming stripped 1 base from V and 3 bases from J, with 8 bases between. Germline-derived CDR1 and CDR2 are SGHDN and FVKESK. The CDR3 protein is CASSQVGGTDTQYF. The DNA of the CDR3 is TGTGCCAGCAGCCAAGTTGGGGGGACAGATACGCAGTATTTT.

The chain joins TRBV27 to TRBJ2-7; TRBD2 matches at 7 bases. In germline, CDR1 is MNHEY, CDR2 SMNVEV (reference sequence). CDR3 length: 15 residues. After removal of 10 bases from V and 1 base from J, the junction contained 13 bases not matched to a gene. CDR3: CATKETSHPSYEQYF. The DNA for the CDR3 is TGTGCCACCAAAGAGACTAGCCACCCTTCCTACGAGCAGTACTTC.

This clone was seen a single time. For the CDR3, the DNA is TGTGCCTGGGGCCCTGGGCGTAACTATGGCTACACCTTC. This translates into CAWGPGRNYGYTF. V is TRBV30 and J is TRBJ1-2; no firm D call. Trimming removed 5 bases from V and 1 base from J, with 11 bases in between. The CDR3 is 13 amino acids. CDR1 is GTSNPN and CDR2 is SVGIG in the germline V gene (reference sequence).

V usage is TRBV29-1 and J usage is TRBJ2-7; 9 bases fit TRBD2. Germline V CDR1 and CDR2: SQVTM, ANQGSEA. The CDR3 covers 12 residues. V shed 7 bases and J 2 bases; nucleotides not matched to a gene: 3. The CDR3 reads CSAGGGAYEQYF. As DNA, the CDR3 is TGCAGCGCTGGCGGGGGGGCCTACGAGCAGTACTTC.

V gene TRBV4-3 combines with J gene TRBJ2-3; 9 bases agree with TRBD1. The trim removed 0 bases at V and 4 bases at J, leaving 8 bases unmatched. CDR1 LGHNA and CDR2 YSLEER come from the germline V gene. This CDR3 is built from 17 residues. CDR3 DNA sequence: TGCGCCAGCAGCCAAGATCTAGGGACAGGGTTTGCAGATACGCAGTATTTT. Its protein is CASSQDLGTGFADTQYF.

V usage is TRBV24-1 and J usage is TRBJ2-7; a possible D gene is TRBD2 (5 bases). CDR3 length: 16 amino acids. Trimming pared 5 bases from V and 2 bases from J, leaving 18 bases between. The germline gives CDR1 KGHDR, CDR2 SFDVKD. CDR3 in amino acids: CATSGPGPRAAYEQYF. CDR3 DNA sequence: TGTGCCACCAGTGGCCCTGGACCGCGGGCGGCCTACGAGCAGTACTTC.

The chain joins TRBV5-1 to TRBJ1-1; 7 bases line up with TRBD1. The CDR3 loop spans 14 amino acids. V trimming: 6 bases; J trimming: 0 bases; junction bases outside the gene matches: 5. Germline CDR1 and CDR2: SGHRS and YFSETQ. CDR3 nucleotides: TGCGCCAGCACCTCACAGGGGATGAACACTGAAGCTTTCTTT. Protein: CASTSQGMNTEAFF.

The chain has TRBV9 and TRBJ2-2; 9 bases map to TRBD1. V lost 1 base to trimming and J lost 6 bases; unmatched junction nucleotides: 1. CDR1 and CDR2 (germline): SGDLS, YYNGEE. The CDR3 is made up of 14 amino acids. CDR3 sequence reads: CASSVTGGSGELFF. Written as DNA, the CDR3 is TGTGCCAGCAGCGTAACAGGGGGCTCCGGGGAGCTGTTTTTT.

This chain connects TRBV4-1 to TRBJ2-2, with a weak D call TRBD2 (5 bases). Trimming removed 4 bases at V and 1 base at J, with 7 bases between. The CDR3 totals 14 residues. CDR1 is MGHRA and CDR2 is YSYEKL in the germline V gene. The CDR3 nucleotides read TGCGCCAGCAGCCTAGGGAGGAACACCGGGGAGCTGTTTTTT. As protein: CASSLGRNTGELFF.

The chain couples TRBV19 to TRBJ1-1, with D unresolved. CDR3 length: 14 amino acids. V was cut by 6 bases and J by 6 bases, with 17 bases left in between. The germline gives CDR1 LNHDA, CDR2 SQIVND (reference sequence). This CDR3 reads CASSPDSDDAEAFF. The CDR3, as DNA: TGTGCCAGTAGCCCAGACTCAGACGACGCTGAAGCTTTCTTT.

This chain connects TRBV7-3 to TRBJ2-2; maybe TRBD1 (6 bases). Between the trimmed V and J ends, which lost 2 bases and 5 bases, there was a span of 12 bases. The V gene's germline CDR1 is SGHTA and CDR2 FQGTGA. The CDR3 is 15 amino acids. In DNA form, the CDR3 reads TGTGCCAGCAGCTTATACAGGGTCGGGACCGGGGAGCTGTTTTTT. Its protein is CASSLYRVGTGELFF.

In its sample, this clone was seen once. V and J are TRBV5-1 and TRBJ2-5; D gene unclear. From germline, CDR1 is SGHRS and CDR2 YFSETQ. This CDR3 has 12 residues. Trimming stripped 0 bases from V and 4 bases from J, with 4 bases between. The CDR3 reads CASSLAGETQYF. DNA for the CDR3: TGCGCCAGCAGCTTGGCAGGAGAGACCCAGTACTTC.

This clone was detected once. The V and J genes are TRBV19 and TRBJ1-5, with 8 bases fitting TRBD1. Germline trimming cut 4 bases from V and 4 bases from J; bases unmatched to any gene: 3. The CDR3 covers 14 residues. Germline V gene sequence: CDR1 LNHDA, CDR2 SQIVND (reference sequence). This CDR3 reads CASSTGDRNQPQHF. As DNA, the CDR3 is TGTGCCAGTAGTACCGGGGACAGGAATCAGCCCCAGCATTTT.

J is TRBJ2-1 and V is TRBV30; D not certain. The CDR3 totals 14 residues. V lost 0 bases to trimming and J lost 8 bases, with 14 bases between them. In germline, CDR1 is GTSNPN, CDR2 SVGIG (reference sequence). The CDR3 coding sequence is TGTGCCTGGAGTGTACTGGCTACCCAGGATGAGCAGTTCTTC. As protein: CAWSVLATQDEQFF.

This clone is a singleton in its sample. The chain combines TRBV7-8 with TRBJ2-4; TRBD1 matches at 8 bases. The germline V gene encodes CDR1 SGHVS and CDR2 FQNEAQ. CDR3 length: 16 amino acids. With V trimmed by 0 bases and J by 7 bases, 8 bases remained unmatched. In nucleotides, the CDR3 is TGTGCCAGCAGCTTAGCGAGCCCCCGGACAGGGAACATTCAGTACTTC. Protein sequence: CASSLASPRTGNIQYF.

The chain combines TRBV6-2 or TRBV6-3 with TRBJ1-2; D gene ambiguous. Germline CDR1 is MNHEY and CDR2 is SVGEGT. This CDR3 spans 13 amino acids. The ends were cut back, 2 bases at V and 3 bases at J, with 7 bases in the middle. CDR3 nucleotides: TGTGCCAGCAGTTACCGGTCGGACTATGGCTACACCTTC. Its protein product is CASSYRSDYGYTF.